Listed here are 4 T cell receptor beta chains from one sample, sequenced in a study of T cell responses to AZD1222 COVID-19 vaccine. Profiling relied on immunoSEQ multiplex PCR, and the TCRdb table lists in-frame clones only, not all of them. In the table there are around 110,000 clones, about 93% of which are singletons. The material sequenced was peripheral blood, taken 28 days after the second AZD1222 dose. These receptors came from an adult who received the AZD1222 COVID-19 vaccine.

The rearrangement uses TRBV6-5 and TRBJ1-1, with TRBD1 matching over 7 bases. J was trimmed by 1 base and V by 4 bases; bases with no gene match: 0. The germline gives CDR1 MNHEY, CDR2 SVGAGI. The CDR3 is 13 residues long. The CDR3 loop is CASSWDRNTEAFF. CDR3 sequence (DNA): TGTGCCAGCAGTTGGGACAGGAACACTGAAGCTTTCTTT.

This chain joins TRBV27 and TRBJ1-1; perhaps TRBD1 as D (5 bases). V lost 4 bases to trimming and J lost 1 base, with 10 bases between them. The CDR3 covers 14 residues. Germline loops: CDR1 MNHEY, CDR2 SMNVEV (reference sequence). CDR3 sequence: CASSSRQQNTEAFF. CDR3 in DNA: TGTGCCAGCAGTTCAAGACAGCAGAACACTGAAGCTTTCTTT.

The chain couples TRBV7-2 to TRBJ1-1, with D unresolved. The CDR3 contains 14 residues. Per germline, CDR1 SGHTA and CDR2 FQGNSA. Trimming pared 2 bases from V and 11 bases from J, leaving 18 bases between. The CDR3, as DNA: TGTGCCAGCAGCTTAATAGGAATGAGAAGGGAGGCTTTCTTT. Translated, it gives CASSLIGMRREAFF.

This clone was observed once. This rearrangement joins TRBV4-1 to TRBJ1-2; TRBD1 might be the D (5 bases). Germline V gives CDR1 MGHRA, CDR2 YSYEKL. Trimming took off 0 bases at V and 4 bases at J, with 15 bases between the two ends. This CDR3 comprises 16 residues. CDR3 sequence reads: CASSQDLQGVGYGYTF. CDR3 in DNA: TGCGCCAGCAGCCAAGATTTGCAGGGAGTAGGCTATGGCTACACCTTC.